These T cell receptor beta chains were read from a single sample in a study of a mutant IDH1 vaccine in newly diagnosed glioma. Their antigens are not known. Produced via immunoSEQ multiplex PCR; TCRdb's table is partial and in-frame only. The sample yields over 30,000 clones, about 87% seen once. This sample comprised PBMCs, obtained from a glioma patient whose treatment included an IDH1 peptide vaccine. The receptors here all came from a woman aged 25 to 39 with glioma. The CDR3 runs from the conserved cysteine through the conserved F or W. The order of the fields is J gene, clone size, V gene, D gene, CDR3 DNA, CDR3 protein. D genes are given only for firm matches. For some rows the clone size is stated as once, few or many, or as a class when expanded; others skip it.

J: TRBJ1-2
size: NA
V: TRBV5-5
D: NA
DNA: TGTGCCAGCAGGCTTCTAGCAGGAGCTAACTATGGCTACACCTTC
CDR3: CASRLLAGANYGYTF

J: TRBJ1-1
size: few
V: TRBV5-1
D: TRBD1
DNA: TGCGCCAGCAGCTTCGGACAGGTAAACACTGAAGCTTTCTTT
CDR3: CASSFGQVNTEAFF

J: TRBJ2-1
size: few
V: TRBV4-3
D: NA
DNA: TGCGCCAGCAGCCAAGAAGTGAACAATGAGCAGTTCTTC
CDR3: CASSQEVNNEQFF

J: TRBJ2-5
size: NA
V: TRBV6-5
D: NA
DNA: TGTGCCAGCAGTTACTCGAGGGAGACCCAGTACTTC
CDR3: CASSYSRETQYF

J: TRBJ2-7
size: NA
V: TRBV5-5
D: NA
DNA: TGTGCCAGCAGCTTGGAAAGCCGGCTCAAAACGGGGGAGCAGTACTTC
CDR3: CASSLESRLKTGEQYF

J: TRBJ2-3
size: NA
V: TRBV6-5
D: NA
DNA: TGTGCCAGCAGACCCCTACTAGGATCCGGGGCTACGCAGTATTTT
CDR3: CASRPLLGSGATQYF

J: TRBJ1-1
size: NA
V: TRBV5-1
D: NA
DNA: TGCGCCAGCAGCTTAGGCCAGCCCTATGAAGCTTTCTTT
CDR3: CASSLGQPYEAFF

J: TRBJ1-2
size: NA
V: TRBV7-8
D: NA
DNA: TGTGCCAGCAGCTTAGTCTGGGGCCGGGAGATGGGCTATGGCTACACCTTC
CDR3: CASSLVWGREMGYGYTF

J: TRBJ1-1
size: once
V: TRBV7-6
D: NA
DNA: TGTGCCAGCAGCTTAAGATCGAACACTGAAGCTTTCTTT
CDR3: CASSLRSNTEAFF

J: TRBJ1-1
size: NA
V: TRBV7-8
D: TRBD1
DNA: TGTGCCAGCAGCAAACGGACAGGGGGCTACCCTGAAGCTTTCTTT
CDR3: CASSKRTGGYPEAFF

J: TRBJ2-1
size: NA
V: TRBV4-2
D: NA
DNA: TGTGCCAGCAGCCATGAATCCCACAATGAGCAGTTCTTC
CDR3: CASSHESHNEQFF

J: TRBJ1-2
size: NA
V: TRBV6-5
D: TRBD1
DNA: TGTGCCAGCAGTCCCCGGGACAGGGTCTTAAAACCCCTCTTC
CDR3: CASSPRDRVLKPLF

J: TRBJ1-1
size: once
V: TRBV25-1
D: TRBD1
DNA: TGTGCCAGCAGTAGCAGGACAGACAGGGCCACTGAAGCTTTCTTT
CDR3: CASSSRTDRATEAFF

J: TRBJ1-1
size: NA
V: TRBV14
D: TRBD1
DNA: TGTGCCAGCAGCCCCCAGACAGGGAGAGGTGAAGCTTTCTTT
CDR3: CASSPQTGRGEAFF

J: TRBJ1-1
size: NA
V: TRBV25-1
D: NA
DNA: TGTGCCAGCATCCGATTCACTGAAGCTTTCTTT
CDR3: CASIRFTEAFF

J: TRBJ2-2
size: NA
V: TRBV7-2
D: NA
DNA: TGTGCCAGCAGCTTTTCGCGGATTACCGGGGAGCTGTTTTTT
CDR3: CASSFSRITGELFF

J: TRBJ2-2
size: few
V: TRBV7-9
D: NA
DNA: TGTGCCAGCAGCCCGGGACCCATCTGGGCCGGGGAGCTGTTTTTT
CDR3: CASSPGPIWAGELFF

J: TRBJ1-6
size: NA
V: TRBV5-1
D: NA
DNA: TGCGCCAGCAGCTCACCCCAGCCGGGATCACCCCTCCACTTT
CDR3: CASSSPQPGSPLHF

J: TRBJ1-2
size: NA
V: TRBV27
D: TRBD1
DNA: TGTGCCAGCAGTTCGGACAGGGCGCTATATTCCGGCTACACCTTC
CDR3: CASSSDRALYSGYTF

J: TRBJ2-7
size: once
V: TRBV2
D: TRBD1
DNA: TGTGCCAGCAGTGAAGCGTGGACAGGACCCTACGAGCAGTACTTC
CDR3: CASSEAWTGPYEQYF

J: TRBJ1-1
size: NA
V: TRBV5-3
D: NA
DNA: TGTGCCAGAAGCTTGATGGGGACAATGGCTGAAGCTTTCTTT
CDR3: CARSLMGTMAEAFF

J: TRBJ1-1
size: few
V: TRBV27
D: NA
DNA: TGTGCCAGCAGTCAGGCTGGAACTGAAGCTTTCTTT
CDR3: CASSQAGTEAFF

J: TRBJ1-6
size: once
V: TRBV19
D: NA
DNA: TGTGCCAGTAGTATGAGCCGATCACCCCTCCACTTT
CDR3: CASSMSRSPLHF

J: TRBJ2-7
size: once
V: TRBV19
D: TRBD1
DNA: TGTGCCAGTAGTATAGCTACAGGGGGTAGGTACGAGCAGTACTTC
CDR3: CASSIATGGRYEQYF

J: TRBJ1-2
size: NA
V: TRBV6-6
D: NA
DNA: TGTGCCAGCAGTTACGAGGGGACATCAACGCCCAATGGCTACACCTTC
CDR3: CASSYEGTSTPNGYTF

J: TRBJ2-2
size: NA
V: TRBV4-1
D: NA
DNA: TGCGCCAGCAGCCAAGGATGGTGGGACACCGGGGAGCTGTTTTTT
CDR3: CASSQGWWDTGELFF

J: TRBJ1-2
size: NA
V: TRBV5-1
D: NA
DNA: TGCGCCAGCAGCCAGATTGAGGAGAGTGGTAACTATGGCTACACCTTC
CDR3: CASSQIEESGNYGYTF

J: TRBJ1-3
size: NA
V: TRBV7-9
D: NA
DNA: TGTGCCAGCAGCTTAGAGGGGAACACCATATATTTT
CDR3: CASSLEGNTIYF

J: TRBJ2-7
size: NA
V: TRBV10-3
D: TRBD1
DNA: TGTGCCATCAGTGAGCAGGGGGCGTACGAGCAGTACTTC
CDR3: CAISEQGAYEQYF

J: TRBJ2-1
size: NA
V: TRBV5-1
D: NA
DNA: TGCGCCAGCAGCAAACCGGGGTTCTCCTACAATGAGCAGTTCTTC
CDR3: CASSKPGFSYNEQFF

J: TRBJ1-5
size: few
V: TRBV15
D: NA
DNA: TGTGCCACCCGGTTAGGAGCAACTAGCAATCAGCCCCAGCATTTT
CDR3: CATRLGATSNQPQHF

J: TRBJ2-3
size: NA
V: TRBV5-1
D: NA
DNA: TGCGCCAGCAGCCAGGCTAGCCTCACAGATACGCAGTATTTT
CDR3: CASSQASLTDTQYF

J: TRBJ1-3
size: NA
V: TRBV27
D: TRBD1
DNA: TGTGCCAGCAGTTTAGGACAGGGAGCTGGAAACACCATATATTTT
CDR3: CASSLGQGAGNTIYF

J: TRBJ1-6
size: NA
V: TRBV6-1
D: TRBD1
DNA: TGTGCCAGCAGTCCCCGGGACAGGTCCAATTCACCCCTCCACTTT
CDR3: CASSPRDRSNSPLHF

J: TRBJ1-5
size: NA
V: TRBV18
D: NA
DNA: TGTGCCAGCTCTCTCGAGGTAGGGAGCAATCAGCCCCAGCATTTT
CDR3: CASSLEVGSNQPQHF

J: TRBJ1-1
size: NA
V: TRBV9
D: NA
DNA: TGTGCCAGCAAGGTTGGGGATATGAACACTGAAGCTTTCTTT
CDR3: CASKVGDMNTEAFF

J: TRBJ2-7
size: NA
V: TRBV5-1
D: TRBD2
DNA: TGCGCCAGCAGCTTGACGGTGAGCGGGGGGGCCTCCGAGCAGTACTTC
CDR3: CASSLTVSGGASEQYF

J: TRBJ2-3
size: NA
V: TRBV29-1
D: TRBD2
DNA: TGCAGCGTAGTGGGAGGGCTTGGCACAGATACGCAGTATTTT
CDR3: CSVVGGLGTDTQYF

J: TRBJ1-1
size: NA
V: TRBV2
D: NA
DNA: TGTGCCAGCATGCGGGACACTGAAGCTTTCTTT
CDR3: CASMRDTEAFF

J: TRBJ1-3
size: NA
V: TRBV7-9
D: NA
DNA: TGTGCCAGCACTCCACGAGGTTTCTCTGGAAACACCATATATTTT
CDR3: CASTPRGFSGNTIYF

J: TRBJ1-6
size: medium-sized
V: TRBV7-2
D: TRBD1
DNA: TGTGCCAGCAGCTTAGTGGGGACAGGGGATTCACCCCTCCACTTT
CDR3: CASSLVGTGDSPLHF

J: TRBJ2-7
size: NA
V: TRBV27
D: NA
DNA: TGTGCCAGCAGTCCAGCGGACGGTTCCTACGAGCAGTACTTC
CDR3: CASSPADGSYEQYF

J: TRBJ1-1
size: NA
V: TRBV7-9
D: TRBD1
DNA: TGTGCCAGCAGCCTAACAGGGGATACTGAAGCTTTCTTT
CDR3: CASSLTGDTEAFF

J: TRBJ1-5
size: NA
V: TRBV5-5
D: NA
DNA: TGTGCCAGCAGCTTGGTGGCAGGGGCCCAGCATTTT
CDR3: CASSLVAGAQHF

J: TRBJ1-1
size: NA
V: TRBV19
D: NA
DNA: TGTGCCAGTAGCCCAAATGGGGCAGGGGTGAACACTGAAGCTTTCTTT
CDR3: CASSPNGAGVNTEAFF

J: TRBJ1-6
size: NA
V: TRBV5-4
D: NA
DNA: TGTGCCAGCAGCCCGATTAATTCACCCCTCCACTTT
CDR3: CASSPINSPLHF